The source of this TCR beta chain is a study of cytomegalovirus exposure and HLA in healthy donors. Study-wide results and caveats: TRBV6-2, TRBV6-3 and other indistinguishable V segments were excluded. Later analysis identified 15,000 to 20,000 TCR beta sequences associated with HLA alleles, using a false discovery rate threshold of 0.05. Segments of the TCR beta V type were, in most cases, productive about 87% or about 30% of the time in an earlier analysis.

Note on this clone: The antigen is undetermined.

The germline V gene has CDR1 MGHRA and CDR2 YSYEKL. The CDR3 has 15 residues. Trimming removed 1 base from V and 0 bases from J; junction bases left unmatched: 2. 60 Vbeta and 13 Jbeta primers were used in PCR. The protocol was immunoSEQ multiplex PCR, while the TCRdb copy is restricted to in-frame clones and leaves out a portion. Found here are tens of thousands of clones, around 78% of them singletons; the top ten hold 4.6%. The TCR comes from a woman aged 40 to 50 in good health and CMV-seropositive. Input material: PBMCs. The rearrangement uses TRBV4-1 and TRBJ2-5, with 7 positions matching TRBD2. CDR3 DNA sequence: TGCGCCAGCAGCCAAGCAGGGACTAACCAAGAGACCCAGTACTTC. This encodes CASSQAGTNQETQYF.